This T cell receptor (beta chain) was recorded in a study of T-cell reconstitution after alpha-beta-depleted transplantation in children. Points from the study as a whole: High day-60 TCRbeta diversity in some patients came from surviving recipient T cells and thymic progenitors. Newly made T cells mostly supplied T-cell counts and diversity one year after transplant.

This clonotype was counted only a few times. Antigen unknown. There are 18 residues in the CDR3. Germline CDR1 SGHAT, CDR2 FQNNGV. V was cut by 5 bases and J by 7 bases, with 27 bases left in between. TCRbeta library construction was performed incorporating unique molecular identifiers. TCRdb re-derived calls from the PCR reads in MiXCR, one entry per CDR3 protein. Of around 420,000 distinct CDR3 sequences in the sample, around 15% are singletons; the top ten hold 25% to 35%. This TCR was sampled from a boy under three years old who had a stem cell transplant for Wiskott-Aldrich syndrome, so the T cells may come from the graft donor. J is TRBJ2-1 and V is TRBV11-2; D could derive from TRBD1 or TRBD2 (6 bases each). The sequencing used PBMCs, mostly from graft donor cells, collected 360 days after TCRalphabeta/CD19-depleted stem cell transplant. The CDR3 reads CASSHWEVWGTHMNEQFF. In nucleotides, the CDR3 is TGTGCCAGCAGCCATTGGGAGGTTTGGGGGACACATATGAATGAGCAGTTCTTC.